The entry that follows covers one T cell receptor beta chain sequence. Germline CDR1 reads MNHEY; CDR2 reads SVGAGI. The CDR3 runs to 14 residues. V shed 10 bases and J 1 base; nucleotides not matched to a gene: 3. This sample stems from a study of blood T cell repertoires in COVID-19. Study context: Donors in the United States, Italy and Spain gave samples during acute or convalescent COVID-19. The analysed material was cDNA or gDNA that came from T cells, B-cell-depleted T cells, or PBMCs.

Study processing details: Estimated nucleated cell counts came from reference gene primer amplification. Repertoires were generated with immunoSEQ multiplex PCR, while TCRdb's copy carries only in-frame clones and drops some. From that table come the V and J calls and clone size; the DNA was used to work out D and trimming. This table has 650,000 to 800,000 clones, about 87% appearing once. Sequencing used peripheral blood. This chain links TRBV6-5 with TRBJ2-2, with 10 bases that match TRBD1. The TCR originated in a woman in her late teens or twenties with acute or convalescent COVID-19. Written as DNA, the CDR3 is TGTGCCACCGGGGACAGGGGGAACACCGGGGAGCTGTTTTTT. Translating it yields CATGDRGNTGELFF.